The 2 T cell receptor beta chains reported below all come from one sample, sequenced in a study of CD8+ T cells in alopecia areata. Extraction of RNA preceded its reverse transcription into cDNA, which served as the sequencing template. TCRdb's table, derived via immunoSEQ multiplex PCR, lists solely in-frame clones and lacks some. The repertoire consists of 45,000 to 60,000 clones, with approximately 96% occurring once and the leading ten covering more than 25%. This specimen consisted of CD8+ T cells sorted from blood, obtained at week 0. The origin of the receptors is a human donor with alopecia areata.

The CDR3: CASRQGGNEQFF. CDR3 DNA: TGTGCCAGCAGACAGGGGGGCAATGAGCAGTTCTTC. The chain links TRBV27 to TRBJ2-1; TRBD1 agrees at 8 bases. This CDR3 region has 12 residues. V was pared by 6 bases and J by 6 bases, with 1 base of the junction left unmatched. CDR1 and CDR2 from the germline V gene are MNHEY and SMNVEV (reference sequence).

The rearrangement links TRBV6-4 to TRBJ1-2; 10 nucleotides align to TRBD1. The ends lost 1 base at V and 5 bases at J; junction bases unmatched: 7. CDR3 length: 16 residues. Per germline, CDR1 MRHNA and CDR2 SNTAGT. CDR3 DNA sequence: TGTGCCAGCAGTGACTTGCCAGGACAGGGGGAATATGGCTACACCTTC. Translation: CASSDLPGQGEYGYTF.